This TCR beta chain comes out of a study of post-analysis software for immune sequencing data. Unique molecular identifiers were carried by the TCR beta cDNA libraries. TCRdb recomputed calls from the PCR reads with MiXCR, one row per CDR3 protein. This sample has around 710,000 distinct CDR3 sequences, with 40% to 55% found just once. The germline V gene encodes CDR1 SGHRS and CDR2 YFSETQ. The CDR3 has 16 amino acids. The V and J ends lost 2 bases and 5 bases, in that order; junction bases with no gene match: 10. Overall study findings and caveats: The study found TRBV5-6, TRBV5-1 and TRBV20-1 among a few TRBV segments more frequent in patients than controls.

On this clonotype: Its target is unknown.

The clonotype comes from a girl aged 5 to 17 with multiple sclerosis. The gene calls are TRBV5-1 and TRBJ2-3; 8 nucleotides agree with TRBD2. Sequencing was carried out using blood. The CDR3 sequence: CASSLKRESAGDTQYF. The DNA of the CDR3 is TGCGCCAGCAGCTTAAAGCGGGAGTCGGCAGGAGATACGCAGTATTTT. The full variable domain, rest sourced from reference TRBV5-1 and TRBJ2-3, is KAGVTQTPRYLIKTRGQQVTLSCSPISGHRSVSWYQQTPGQGLQFLFEYFSETQRNKGNFPGRFSGRQFSNSRSEMNVSTLELGDSALYLCASSLKRESAGDTQYFGPGTRLTVL.